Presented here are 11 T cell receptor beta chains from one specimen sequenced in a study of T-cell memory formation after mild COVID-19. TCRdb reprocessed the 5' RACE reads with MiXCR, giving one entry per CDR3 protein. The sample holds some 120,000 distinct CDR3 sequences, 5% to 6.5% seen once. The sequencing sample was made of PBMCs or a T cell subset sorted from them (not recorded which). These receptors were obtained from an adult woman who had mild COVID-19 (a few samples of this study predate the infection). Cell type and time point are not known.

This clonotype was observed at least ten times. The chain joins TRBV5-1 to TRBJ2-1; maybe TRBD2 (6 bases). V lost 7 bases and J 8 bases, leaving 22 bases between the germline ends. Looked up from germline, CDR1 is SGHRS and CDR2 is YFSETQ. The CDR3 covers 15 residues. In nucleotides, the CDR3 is TGCGCCAGCCGGGGGATCTCTAGCGCATATTATGAGCAGTTCTTC. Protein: CASRGISSAYYEQFF.

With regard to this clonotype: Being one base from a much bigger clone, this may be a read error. The CDR3 loop is CASSLQGAFVEAFF. CDR3 DNA: TGCGCCAGCAGCTTACAGGGGGCGTTCGTCGAAGCTTTCTTT. The chain has TRBV5-1 and TRBJ1-1, with TRBD1 matching 9 bases. V dropped 2 bases and J dropped 8; count of bases not matched to a gene: 7. The CDR3 runs to 14 residues. Germline CDR1 SGHRS, CDR2 YFSETQ.

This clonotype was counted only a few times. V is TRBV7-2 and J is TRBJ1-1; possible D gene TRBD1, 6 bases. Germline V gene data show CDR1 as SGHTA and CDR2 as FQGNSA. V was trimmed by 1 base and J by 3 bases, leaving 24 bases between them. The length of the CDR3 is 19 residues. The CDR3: CASSLDRVDDRQKDTEAFF. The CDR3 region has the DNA TGTGCCAGCAGCTTAGACAGGGTGGATGACCGACAAAAGGACACTGAAGCTTTCTTT.

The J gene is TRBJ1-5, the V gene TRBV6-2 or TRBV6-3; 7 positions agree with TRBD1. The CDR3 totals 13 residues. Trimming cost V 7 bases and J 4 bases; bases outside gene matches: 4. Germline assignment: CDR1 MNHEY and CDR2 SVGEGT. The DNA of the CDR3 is TGTGCCAGCAATCGACAGGGAAATCAGCCCCAGCATTTT. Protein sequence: CASNRQGNQPQHF.

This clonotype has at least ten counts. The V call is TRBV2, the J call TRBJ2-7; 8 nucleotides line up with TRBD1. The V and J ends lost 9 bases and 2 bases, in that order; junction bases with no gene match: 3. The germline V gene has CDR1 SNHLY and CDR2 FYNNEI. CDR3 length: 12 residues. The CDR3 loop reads CARGQGPYEQYF. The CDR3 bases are TGTGCCAGAGGACAGGGTCCCTACGAGCAGTACTTC.

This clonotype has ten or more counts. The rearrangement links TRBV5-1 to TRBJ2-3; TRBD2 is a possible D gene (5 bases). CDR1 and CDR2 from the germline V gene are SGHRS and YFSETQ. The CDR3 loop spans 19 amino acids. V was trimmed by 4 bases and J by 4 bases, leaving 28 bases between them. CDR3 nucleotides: TGCGCCAGCAGCGAAAATTTCTTTCGGGAACCCCTCTGGGCAGATACGCAGTATTTT. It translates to CASSENFFREPLWADTQYF.

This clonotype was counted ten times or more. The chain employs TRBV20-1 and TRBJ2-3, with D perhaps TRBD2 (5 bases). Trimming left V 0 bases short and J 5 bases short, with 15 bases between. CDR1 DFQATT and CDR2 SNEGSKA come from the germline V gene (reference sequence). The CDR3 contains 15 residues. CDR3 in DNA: TGCAGTGCTAGAGATCAAGGCACTAGTGTAGATACGCAGTATTTT. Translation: CSARDQGTSVDTQYF.

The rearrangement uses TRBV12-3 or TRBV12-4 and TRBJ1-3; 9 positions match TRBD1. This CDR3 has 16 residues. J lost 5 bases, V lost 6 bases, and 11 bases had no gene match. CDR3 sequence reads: CASRPGGTGSRNTIYF. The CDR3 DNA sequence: TGTGCCAGCAGACCCGGAGGGACAGGGAGCCGAAACACCATATATTTT.

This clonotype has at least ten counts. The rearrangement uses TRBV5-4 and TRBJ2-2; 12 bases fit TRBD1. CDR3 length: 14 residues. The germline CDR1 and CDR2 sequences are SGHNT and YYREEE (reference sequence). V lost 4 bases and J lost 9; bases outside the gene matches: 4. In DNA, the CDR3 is TGTGCCAGCAGCCCCGGGACAGGGGGCCGGGAGCTGTTTTTT. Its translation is CASSPGTGGRELFF.

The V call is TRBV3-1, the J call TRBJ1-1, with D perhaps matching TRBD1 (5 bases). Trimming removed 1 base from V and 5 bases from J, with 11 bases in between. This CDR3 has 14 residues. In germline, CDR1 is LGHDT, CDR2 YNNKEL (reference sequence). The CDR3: CASSQGSGWTEAFF. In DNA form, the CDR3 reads TGTGCCAGCAGCCAAGGGTCAGGGTGGACTGAAGCTTTCTTT.

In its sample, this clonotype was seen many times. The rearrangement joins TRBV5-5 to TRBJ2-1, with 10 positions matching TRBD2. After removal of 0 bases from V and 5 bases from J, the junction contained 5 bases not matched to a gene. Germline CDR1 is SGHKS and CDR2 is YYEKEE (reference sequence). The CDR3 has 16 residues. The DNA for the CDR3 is TGTGCCAGCAGCTTGGCTCCACTAGCGGGGCACAATGAGCAGTTCTTC. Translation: CASSLAPLAGHNEQFF.